The 24 T cell receptor beta chains below were found in one sample sequenced in a study of Ad26.COV2.S vaccination and SARS-CoV-2 variants. Treatment given: around 19 received Ad26.COV2.S at low or high dose, single or two shots; 5 received placebo; per-sample allocation not given. Sampling occurred on day 63 after the first vaccine or placebo injection. The repertoire was sequenced with immunoSEQ multiplex PCR; TCRdb's copy has only in-frame clones and lacks some. The sample has 430,000 or so clones, roughly 89% seen once; the top ten hold just over 2.5%. Sequences were derived from peripheral blood, sampled in a trial of Ad26.COV2.S vaccine versus placebo. The receptors derive from a person between 18 and 65 years old who received the Ad26.COV2.S COVID-19 vaccine or a placebo.

Worth noting for this clone: The sample carries other DNA sequences with the same CDR3. This chain links TRBV2 with TRBJ2-3; D gene uncertain. The CDR3 is made up of 12 amino acids. The germline V gene encodes CDR1 SNHLY and CDR2 FYNNEI. The germline V and J ends were trimmed by 6 bases and 0 bases, with 4 bases remaining between them. CDR3 DNA: TGTGCCAGCAGGCGGAGCACAGATACGCAGTATTTT. Its translation is CASRRSTDTQYF. The full variable domain, in which reference TRBV2 and TRBJ2-3 provide the parts outside the CDR3, is EPEVTQTPSHQVTQMGQEVILRCVPISNHLYFYWYRQILGQKVEFLVSFYNNEISEKSEIFDDQFSVERPDGSNFTLKIRSTKLEDSAMYFCASRRSTDTQYFGPGTRLTVL.

The chain recombines TRBV7-2 with TRBJ2-1, with 8 bases aligning to TRBD1. The CDR3 length is 16 residues. V was pared by 3 bases and J by 4 bases, with 8 bases of the junction left unmatched. Per the germline V gene, CDR1 is SGHTA and CDR2 is FQGNSA. The CDR3 DNA reads as TGTGCCAGCAGCTTGCCTTGGACAGGGTCTTACAATGAGCAGTTCTTC. Translated: CASSLPWTGSYNEQFF.

This clone has just one count. The rearrangement uses TRBV20-1 and TRBJ1-1; D may be TRBD1 (5 bases). The CDR3 loop spans 13 amino acids. Germline V CDR1 and CDR2: DFQATT, SNEGSKA (reference sequence). V lost 3 bases to trimming and J lost 10 bases, with 18 bases between them. In DNA form, the CDR3 reads TGCAGTGCTAGTGGGGGGGGATCCCTCGGAGCTTTCTTT. Translation: CSASGGGSLGAFF.

This clone was seen only once. The CDR3 sequence is CASSSPGGRETQYF. The CDR3 nucleotides read TGTGCCAGCAGCTCACCCGGCGGGAGGGAGACCCAGTACTTC. The rearrangement links TRBV7-2 to TRBJ2-5; TRBD2 aligns across 8 bases. J was trimmed by 5 bases and V by 4 bases; bases with no gene match: 6. The V gene's germline CDR1 is SGHTA and CDR2 FQGNSA. The CDR3 covers 14 residues. The variable domain in full, completed from reference TRBV7-2 and TRBJ2-5, reads GAGVSQSPSNKVTEKGKDVELRCDPISGHTALYWYRQSLGQGLEFLIYFQGNSAPDKSGLPSDRFSAERTGGSVSTLTIQRTQQEDSAVYLCASSSPGGRETQYFGPGTRLLVL.

The rearrangement uses TRBV5-6 and TRBJ1-5; TRBD1 is a possible D gene (5 bases). Germline V gene lookup returns CDR1 SGHDT and CDR2 YYEEEE. V lost 2 bases and J 2 bases, leaving 5 bases between the germline ends. This CDR3 has 13 amino acids. The CDR3 sequence: CASSLQGNQPQHF. CDR3 nucleotides: TGTGCCAGCAGCTTACAGGGCAATCAGCCCCAGCATTTT.

V is TRBV9 and J is TRBJ2-1; D is unresolved. Trimming took 3 bases from V and 4 from J, leaving 14 bases between them. The V gene's germline CDR1 is SGDLS and CDR2 YYNGEE. The CDR3 contains 15 residues. CDR3 in DNA: TGTGCCAGCAGCGCGACCCCCAAGGGATACAATGAGCAGTTCTTC. Amino acid sequence: CASSATPKGYNEQFF.

This sequence joins TRBV18 and TRBJ1-1; D is unresolved. Trimming cost V 3 bases and J 3 bases, with 14 bases left between them. CDR1 and CDR2 from the germline V gene are KGHSH and LQKENI. The CDR3 runs 15 residues. For the CDR3, the DNA is TGTGCCAGCTCACCGACCGCCGGGAGGGACACTGAAGCTTTCTTT. Residues: CASSPTAGRDTEAFF.

This sequence joins TRBV5-6 and TRBJ2-7; D remains ambiguous. With 4 bases removed from V and 6 bases from J, the gap between germline ends came to 17 bases. CDR3 length equals 14 residues. Germline assignment: CDR1 SGHDT and CDR2 YYEEEE. The CDR3 nucleotides are TGTGCCAGCAGCCTTCGGACCCAAAACCCCGAGCAGTACTTC. Its protein product is CASSLRTQNPEQYF.

This clone was seen a handful of times. The chain is built from TRBV2 and TRBJ2-7, with D perhaps TRBD2 (5 bases). Looked up from germline, CDR1 is SNHLY and CDR2 is FYNNEI. This CDR3 spans 12 amino acids. Trimming took off 4 bases at V and 4 bases at J, with 8 bases between the two ends. DNA for the CDR3: TGTGCCAGCAGTGTGACGGGATACGAGCAGTACGTC. This sequence encodes CASSVTGYEQYV.

The chain carries TRBV28 and TRBJ2-7, with D unclear. V was shortened by 6 bases and J by 3 bases, with 3 bases between the two germline ends. Germline V gives CDR1 MDHEN, CDR2 SYDVKM. CDR3 size: 10 residues. Here the CDR3 reads CASRGYEQYF. The CDR3 region has the DNA TGTGCCAGCAGAGGCTACGAGCAGTACTTC.

The chain is built from TRBV5-6 and TRBJ1-2, with D uncertain. The germline V and J ends were trimmed by 0 bases and 5 bases, with 11 bases remaining between them. Germline V CDR1 and CDR2: SGHDT, YYEEEE. This CDR3 comprises 14 residues. The CDR3, as DNA: TGTGCCAGCAGCTTGGAGGTGGGAAATTATGGCTACACCTTC. Translating it yields CASSLEVGNYGYTF.

The chain has TRBV18 and TRBJ1-1, with TRBD1 identical over 9 bases. The CDR3 runs 14 residues. Germline trimming cut 1 base from V and 6 bases from J; bases unmatched to any gene: 3. Germline CDR1 and CDR2: KGHSH and LQKENI. CDR3 DNA: TGTGCCAGCTCACCACGACAGGGGGTGGCTGAAGCTTTCTTT. Translation gives CASSPRQGVAEAFF.

This sequence joins TRBV4-3 and TRBJ2-1, with 8 bases aligning to TRBD2. Germline CDR1 is LGHNA and CDR2 is YSLEER. The junction had 10 bases not matched to a gene; V was cut back by 3 bases and J by 9 bases. The CDR3 is 15 amino acids. The CDR3: CASSQYGTRLGEQFF. CDR3 bases: TGCGCCAGCAGCCAGTACGGGACTAGGTTGGGTGAGCAGTTCTTC.

This chain uses TRBV19 with TRBJ1-1, with a possible D match to TRBD1 (6 bases). The V gene's germline CDR1 is LNHDA and CDR2 SQIVND (reference sequence). The CDR3 sequence is 18 residues long. V shed 9 bases and J shed 1 base, with 27 bases lying between them. The CDR3 bases are TGTGCCAGCCAAATGGGTTGGGGGCAGGGGTTAAGGAACACTGAAGCTTTCTTT. Translating gives CASQMGWGQGLRNTEAFF.

This clone was observed a single time. The chain joins TRBV5-6 to TRBJ2-5; D possibly matches TRBD1 or TRBD2 (5 bases each). Germline lookup yields CDR1 SGHDT and CDR2 YYEEEE. The CDR3 is 14 residues long. Trimming stripped 0 bases from V and 1 base from J, with 7 bases between. CDR3 protein: CASSLGDGQETQYF. CDR3 in DNA: TGTGCCAGCAGCTTGGGGGACGGCCAAGAGACCCAGTACTTC.

The genes are TRBV9 and TRBJ2-2, with D maybe TRBD2 (5 bases). The CDR3 is 16 amino acids. The V and J ends lost 0 bases and 5 bases respectively, with 14 bases between them. Germline lookup yields CDR1 SGDLS and CDR2 YYNGEE. The CDR3 region has the DNA TGTGCCAGCAGCGTAGTTGTGGGAGAAGGGACCGGGGAGCTGTTTTTT. It is translated as CASSVVVGEGTGELFF. The full variable domain, completed using reference TRBV9 and TRBJ2-2, is DSGVTQTPKHLITATGQRVTLRCSPRSGDLSVYWYQQSLDQGLQFLIQYYNGEERAKGNILERFSAQQFPDLHSELNLSSLELGDSALYFCASSVVVGEGTGELFFGEGSRLTVL.

Remarks on this clone: Distinct nucleotide sequences in the sample also encode this CDR3. The chain links TRBV5-1 to TRBJ1-5, with D perhaps matching TRBD1 (5 bases). Germline CDR1 is SGHRS and CDR2 is YFSETQ. The CDR3 is 14 residues long. V dropped 1 base and J dropped 4 bases, with 9 bases sitting between them. This chain's CDR3 is CASSLFGGNQPQHF. The CDR3 region has the DNA TGCGCCAGCAGCTTGTTCGGGGGGAATCAGCCCCAGCATTTT.

The chain carries TRBV18 and TRBJ2-5; 11 nucleotides agree with TRBD2. J lost 4 bases, V lost 4 bases, and 14 bases had no gene match. Germline V CDR1 and CDR2: KGHSH, LQKENI. This CDR3 comprises 18 residues. This CDR3 reads CASSLRSVAGGPGETQYF. The DNA for the CDR3 is TGTGCCAGCTCACTGCGGTCAGTAGCGGGAGGGCCGGGAGAGACCCAGTACTTC.

V and J are TRBV9 and TRBJ2-1; D may match TRBD1 or TRBD2 (5 bases each). This CDR3 contains 16 residues. Germline CDR1 reads SGDLS; CDR2 reads YYNGEE. Trimming pared 0 bases from V and 1 base from J, leaving 11 bases between. Here the CDR3 reads CASSVGTWGSYNEQFF. The CDR3 DNA reads as TGTGCCAGCAGCGTAGGGACCTGGGGGTCCTACAATGAGCAGTTCTTC.

The V and J genes are TRBV4-3 and TRBJ2-1; D remains unclear. From germline, CDR1 is LGHNA and CDR2 YSLEER. Trimming left V 0 bases short and J 2 bases short, with 14 bases between. The CDR3 has 17 residues. CDR3 nucleotide sequence: TGCGCCAGCAGCCAAGAGGAAGCGAGCCTAGCCTACAATGAGCAGTTCTTC. This translates into CASSQEEASLAYNEQFF.

The chain is built from TRBV4-1 and TRBJ2-3; 8 nucleotides align to TRBD2. Trimming took 1 base from V and 3 from J; bases not matched to a gene: 12. There are 18 residues in the CDR3. Germline lookup yields CDR1 MGHRA and CDR2 YSYEKL. The CDR3 DNA follows: TGCGCCAGCAGCCAAGGGGCAGCGGGAGTATTTATTACAGATACGCAGTATTTT. Translating gives CASSQGAAGVFITDTQYF.

The gene calls are TRBV20-1 and TRBJ1-2; D not resolved. From germline, CDR1 is DFQATT and CDR2 SNEGSKA (reference sequence). This CDR3 comprises 12 residues. V shed 3 bases and J shed 4 bases, with 9 bases lying between them. The CDR3 coding sequence is TGCAGTGCTAGTAAGGACGGCTATGGCTACACCTTC. Amino acid sequence: CSASKDGYGYTF.

The J gene is TRBJ2-1, the V gene TRBV9, with 9 bases identical to TRBD1. This CDR3 spans 15 amino acids. V shed 3 bases and J 8 bases; nucleotides not matched to a gene: 9. The germline gives CDR1 SGDLS, CDR2 YYNGEE. The CDR3 loop is CASSADSRTGDEQFF. Here the CDR3 DNA reads TGTGCCAGCAGCGCCGATAGCAGGACAGGGGATGAGCAGTTCTTC.

V gene TRBV28 combines with J gene TRBJ1-2, with 11 positions matching TRBD1. With 6 bases clipped from V and 5 bases from J, the junction kept 11 bases outside the gene matches. CDR3 size: 16 residues. Germline V CDR1 and CDR2: MDHEN, SYDVKM. In nucleotides, the CDR3 is TGTGCCAGCAGACGGCCGGGACAGGGGGATTGGTATGGCTACACCTTC. This sequence encodes CASRRPGQGDWYGYTF.